This T cell receptor beta chain came from a study of T cell responses to AZD1222 COVID-19 vaccine. CDR1 and CDR2 from the germline V gene are SGHRS and YFSETQ. CDR3 length equals 15 residues. Losses at the gene ends were 5 bases for V and 0 bases for J; bases not matched to a gene: 5. Study conclusions and caveats: Donors, mostly white British, included more females; clonal diversity was possibly underestimated. Spike-wide vaccine-associated CD4 TCRs dominated at 160-218 and 743-854.

Remarks on this clone: Its antigen is unidentified.

TCRdb's copy holds only in-frame clones and misses some; the assay was immunoSEQ multiplex PCR. The sample contains more than 100,000 clones, 80% to 95% of which appear only once. The specimen comprised peripheral blood, sampled on day 0 of AZD1222 vaccination. The chain carries TRBV5-1 and TRBJ2-1; 7 bases fit TRBD1. The clonotype comes from an adult in good health. CDR3 nucleotides: TGCGCCAGCAGTCGGGACAGTAGCTCCTACAATGAGCAGTTCTTC. Amino acid sequence: CASSRDSSSYNEQFF.